The 10 T cell receptor beta chains reported below all come from one sample, sequenced in a study of CD4+ T cells in melanoma. Profiling relied on immunoSEQ multiplex PCR, and the TCRdb table lists in-frame clones only, not all of them. The sample carries roughly 20,000 clones, about 80% recorded once. Specimen: cells from a culture (not recorded whether cultured in vitro). These receptors all come from a human donor with melanoma.

This sequence joins TRBV6-5 and TRBJ1-5; D ambiguous. V dropped 0 bases and J dropped 11 bases, with 17 bases sitting between them. Germline V gene lookup returns CDR1 MNHEY and CDR2 SVGAGI. The CDR3 covers 15 residues. The CDR3 DNA is TGTGCCAGCAGTTACTCGACGGCAACTACTTTTGCCCAGCATTTT. Amino acid sequence: CASSYSTATTFAQHF.

V and J are TRBV18 and TRBJ2-7; 11 bases match TRBD1. The CDR3 totals 18 residues. J lost 0 bases, V lost 3 bases, and 10 bases had no gene match. Germline loops: CDR1 KGHSH, CDR2 LQKENI. The CDR3 coding sequence is TGTGCCAGCTCACCCCAATCCGGGACAGGGGGTTACTCCTACGAGCAGTACTTC. It encodes CASSPQSGTGGYSYEQYF.

This chain uses TRBV7-6 with TRBJ2-3; 7 positions agree with TRBD1. The J segment lost 6 bases and the V segment lost 2 bases, leaving 11 bases of the junction unmatched. The CDR3 runs to 16 residues. Germline CDR1 SGHVS, CDR2 FNYEAQ. The chain's CDR3 is CASSLLGQGVVDTQYF. The CDR3 bases are TGTGCCAGCAGCTTATTGGGGCAGGGGGTCGTGGATACGCAGTATTTT.

This chain uses TRBV15 with TRBJ1-2; D remains unclear. CDR1 is LNHNV, CDR2 YYDKDF, per germline (reference sequence). This CDR3 comprises 15 residues. Trimming stripped 0 bases from V and 0 bases from J, with 8 bases between. This CDR3 is CATSRDKGSNYGYTF. The CDR3 region has the DNA TGTGCCACCAGCAGAGATAAAGGATCTAACTATGGCTACACCTTC.

CDR3 bases: TGCGCCAGCAGCCAAGAGAGGGGGGCGGCGAATTCACCCCTCCACTTT. The encoded protein is CASSQERGAANSPLHF. The chain carries TRBV4-1 and TRBJ1-6; D might be TRBD1 (6 bases). The CDR3 is 16 amino acids. Germline CDR1 and CDR2: MGHRA and YSYEKL. V gave up 0 bases and J gave up 7 bases, with 13 bases separating them.

The chain is built from TRBV16 and TRBJ1-2; 8 bases map to TRBD1. Germline lookup yields CDR1 KGHSY and CDR2 FQNENV. With 4 bases clipped from V and 0 bases from J, the junction kept 10 bases outside the gene matches. CDR3 length: 17 amino acids. In DNA form, the CDR3 reads TGTGCCAGCAGCCGAGCTAGGGGGACAGGCACTAACTATGGCTACACCTTC. It specifies CASSRARGTGTNYGYTF. The whole variable domain, remainder taken from reference TRBV16 and TRBJ1-2, is GEEVAQTPKHLVRGEGQKAKLYCAPIKGHSYVFWYQQVLKNEFKFLISFQNENVFDETGMPKERFSAKCLPNSPCSLEIQATKLEDSAVYFCASSRARGTGTNYGYTFGSGTRLTVV.

This clone was counted only a few times. The J gene is TRBJ1-6, the V gene TRBV19; possible D gene TRBD1, 6 bases. This CDR3 spans 16 amino acids. V shed 5 bases and J shed 2 bases, with 13 bases lying between them. From germline, CDR1 is LNHDA and CDR2 SQIVND (reference sequence). In DNA, the CDR3 is TGTGCCAGTAGTTACACAGGGATCACCTATAATTCACCCCTCCACTTT. It specifies CASSYTGITYNSPLHF.

V usage is TRBV18 and J usage is TRBJ2-5; D is undetermined. The CDR3 covers 15 residues. Germline V gene data show CDR1 as KGHSH and CDR2 as LQKENI. Trimming stripped 2 bases from V and 2 bases from J, with 12 bases between. The CDR3 loop reads CASSPKLSFQETQYF. For the CDR3, the DNA is TGTGCCAGCTCACCAAAGCTGTCCTTTCAAGAGACCCAGTACTTC.

This chain connects TRBV11-2 to TRBJ1-3; D not resolved. Germline values: CDR1 SGHAT, CDR2 FQNNGV. Trimming left V 5 bases short and J 4 bases short, with 15 bases between. This CDR3 region has 15 residues. The CDR3: CASSARGVPGNTIYF. The CDR3 DNA sequence: TGTGCCAGCAGCGCCAGAGGAGTACCCGGAAACACCATATATTTT. The full variable domain, in which reference TRBV11-2 and TRBJ1-3 provide the parts outside the CDR3, is EAGVAQSPRYKIIEKRQSVAFWCNPISGHATLYWYQQILGQGPKLLIQFQNNGVVDDSQLPKDRFSAERLKGVDSTLKIQPAKLEDSAVYLCASSARGVPGNTIYFGEGSWLTVV.

The V call is TRBV10-3, the J call TRBJ1-6; 7 positions match TRBD1. The CDR3 has 15 residues. J lost 7 bases, V lost 4 bases, and 7 bases had no gene match. Germline CDR1 reads ENHRY; CDR2 reads SYGVKD. CDR3 DNA: TGTGCCATCAGTGGTTCCCCAGGGGGAAATTCACCCCTCCACTTT. Its translation: CAISGSPGGNSPLHF.